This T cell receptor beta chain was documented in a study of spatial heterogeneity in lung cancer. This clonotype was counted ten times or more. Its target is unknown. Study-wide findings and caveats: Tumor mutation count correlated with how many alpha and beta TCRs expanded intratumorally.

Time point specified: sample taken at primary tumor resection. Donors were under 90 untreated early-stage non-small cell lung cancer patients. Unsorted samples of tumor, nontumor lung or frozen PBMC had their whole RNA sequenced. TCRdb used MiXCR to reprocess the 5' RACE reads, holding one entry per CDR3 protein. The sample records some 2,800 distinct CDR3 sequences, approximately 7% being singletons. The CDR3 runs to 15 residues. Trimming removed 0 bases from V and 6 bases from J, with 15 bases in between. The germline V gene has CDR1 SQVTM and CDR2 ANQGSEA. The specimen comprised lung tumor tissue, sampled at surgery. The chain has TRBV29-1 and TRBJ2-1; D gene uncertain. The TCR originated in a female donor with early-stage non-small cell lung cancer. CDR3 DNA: TGCAGCGTTGAAGAATCTCACCTATCGGGCAATGAGCAGTTCTTC. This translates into CSVEESHLSGNEQFF.